These T cell receptor beta chains were read from a single sample in a study of PD-L1 blockade in urothelial cancer. The data were produced by immunoSEQ multiplex PCR, yet TCRdb's version contains in-frame clones alone and is incomplete. The sample comprises 53,000 or so clones, 85% to 90% of which are singletons, and about 2.6% rests with the top ten. Source: PBMCs, taken around atezolizumab (anti-PD-L1) treatment. The receptors here all came from a man in his sixties with urothelial cancer. The CDR3 runs from the conserved cysteine through the conserved F or W. The order of the fields is J gene, clone size, D gene, V gene, CDR3 DNA, CDR3 protein. A D gene is named only where the DNA matches it firmly. Clone sizes are given selectively: once, few, many, or a class where the clone is expanded.

>TRBJ2-7|NA|TRBD1|TRBV5-4
TGTGCCAGCAGCTCGAGGGACAGGGTCAGCTACGAGCAGTACTTC
CASSSRDRVSYEQYF
>TRBJ2-1|NA|TRBD2|TRBV5-6
TGTGCCAGCAGCCTTAGCGGGAGGGCCCCGGGGCAGTTCTTC
CASSLSGRAPGQFF
>TRBJ1-1|NA|NA|TRBV6-5
TGTGCCAGCAGTTACGGGGGGGACACTGAAGCTTTCTTT
CASSYGGDTEAFF
>TRBJ2-2|NA|TRBD1|TRBV12-5
TGTGCTAGTGGTTCCGGACAGGGTAGCACCGGGGAGCTGTTTTTT
CASGSGQGSTGELFF
>TRBJ2-7|NA|TRBD1|TRBV2
TGTGCCAGCAGTGAAGTGGGACAGGGGTACGGGCAGTACTTC
CASSEVGQGYGQYF
>TRBJ1-5|NA|NA|TRBV6-1
TGTGCCAGCACTCAGACGGCGGGGAGCAATCAGCCCCAGCATTTT
CASTQTAGSNQPQHF
>TRBJ2-4|few|TRBD2|TRBV7-2
TGTGCCAGCAGGATGGGGACTAGCGGGAAAGTAGCCAAAAACATTCAGTACTTC
CASRMGTSGKVAKNIQYF
>TRBJ2-2|NA|NA|TRBV15
TGTGCCACCAGCAGAGTTGGCGGCACCGGGGAGCTGTTTTTT
CATSRVGGTGELFF
>TRBJ1-2|once|TRBD1|TRBV6-5
TGTGCCAGCAGTCCCATAAAGCAGGGGGGCTATGGCTACACCTTC
CASSPIKQGGYGYTF
>TRBJ1-1|NA|TRBD1|TRBV4-1
TGCGCCAGCAGCCAAGATTTGGACAGGTGGGCTGAAGCTTTCTTT
CASSQDLDRWAEAFF
>TRBJ2-7|NA|TRBD2|TRBV5-1
TGCGCCAGCAGCATGGGGCCTAGCGGGGGGCGCGAGCAGTACTTC
CASSMGPSGGREQYF
>TRBJ2-7|NA|TRBD1|TRBV5-4
TGTGCCGGGGGGACAGGGGCATTGGGGGAGCAGTACTTC
CAGGTGALGEQYF
>TRBJ1-2|few|NA|TRBV25-1
TGTGCCGCAGGGCCAGGGGCTCCTCCCTATGGCTACACCTTC
CAAGPGAPPYGYTF
>TRBJ1-1|NA|NA|TRBV29-1
TGCAGCGTTCCAGGGGAAACTGAAGCTTTCTTT
CSVPGETEAFF
>TRBJ1-6|NA|NA|TRBV7-9
TGTGCCAGCAGCTTACCAGGGGATAATTCACCCCTCCACTTT
CASSLPGDNSPLHF
>TRBJ1-4|NA|TRBD1|TRBV9
TGTGCCAGCAGCCCTCGGACAGGGATAAACGAAAAACTGTTTTTT
CASSPRTGINEKLFF
>TRBJ1-2|NA|NA|TRBV11-2
TGTGCCAGCAGCTTAGAAGGGGCGAGAGGCTACACCTTC
CASSLEGARGYTF
>TRBJ1-1|NA|NA|TRBV20-1
TGCAGTGCTAGACAGGTCACTGAAGCTTTCTTT
CSARQVTEAFF
>TRBJ2-7|once|NA|TRBV9
TGTGCCAGCAGCGTAGACGGGGTCGACGGCGAGCAGTACTTC
CASSVDGVDGEQYF
>TRBJ2-3|NA|NA|TRBV9
TGTGCCAGCAGCGTAGGGACTGACTTTCTTGCAGATACGCAGTATTTT
CASSVGTDFLADTQYF
>TRBJ2-3|NA|NA|TRBV27
TGTGCCAGCAGTTTACAGGGCCCCGTGAATACGCAGTATTTT
CASSLQGPVNTQYF
>TRBJ2-7|NA|TRBD2|TRBV7-2
TGTGCCAGCAGCTTGCTAGGTAGCGGGGTGCAGTACTTC
CASSLLGSGVQYF
>TRBJ2-1|once|TRBD2|TRBV9
TGTGCCAGCAGTTCACGGACAGGGCTAGCGGGAGTGCGTGTTCGGCAGTTCTTC
CASSSRTGLAGVRVRQFF
>TRBJ1-2|NA|NA|TRBV7-2
TGTGCCAGCAGCCGAATGGTACAGGGAACAACTTATAACTATGGCTACACCTTC
CASSRMVQGTTYNYGYTF
>TRBJ1-2|NA|TRBD1|TRBV5-1
TGCGCCAGCAGCGTATCCGGGACAGCAACCTATGGCTACACCTTC
CASSVSGTATYGYTF
>TRBJ2-7|NA|NA|TRBV9
TGTGCCAGCAGCGTAGACGGGGGGCTGAACGAGCAGTACTTC
CASSVDGGLNEQYF
>TRBJ2-5|NA|TRBD2|TRBV5-1
TGCGCCAGCAGCTTGGGGGACTACGAGCAAGAGACCCAGTACTTC
CASSLGDYEQETQYF
>TRBJ2-5|NA|TRBD1|TRBV5-1
TGCGCCAGCAGCCCTGGGCAGGGGGCAAACCCCCAAGAGACCCAGTACTTC
CASSPGQGANPQETQYF
>TRBJ1-1|NA|NA|TRBV9
TGTGCCAGCAGCGTAGGCGGGGGGGACACTGAAGCTTTCTTT
CASSVGGGDTEAFF
>TRBJ2-7|NA|TRBD1|TRBV12-5
TGTGCTAGTGGTTCCCTCGGACAGGGGGCGGATGAGCAGTACTTC
CASGSLGQGADEQYF
>TRBJ2-7|NA|TRBD1|TRBV5-4
TGTGCCAGCAGCTTCGGGGACAGGGGGAAGTACGAGCAGTACTTC
CASSFGDRGKYEQYF
>TRBJ2-1|NA|TRBD1|TRBV5-1
TGCGCCAGCAGCTTGGGACAGGGCTACAATGAGCAGTTCTTC
CASSLGQGYNEQFF
>TRBJ2-3|NA|TRBD2|TRBV7-8
TGTGCCAGCAGCTTAGTTAGGGCCGGGACTAGCGGGAGAGATACGCAGTATTTT
CASSLVRAGTSGRDTQYF
>TRBJ2-3|NA|TRBD2|TRBV5-8
TGTGCCAGCAGCTCTGCGGAACTAGCGGGAGGTTCAGATACGCAGTATTTT
CASSSAELAGGSDTQYF
>TRBJ2-7|NA|NA|TRBV9
TGTGCCAGCAGCGTGGGGGGGGGCTCCCCCTCCTACGAGCAGTACTTC
CASSVGGGSPSYEQYF
>TRBJ2-3|NA|NA|TRBV7-6
TGTGCCAGCAGCTTAGCGGGGGGGCGAACAGATACGCAGTATTTT
CASSLAGGRTDTQYF
>TRBJ2-2|once|NA|TRBV5-1
TGCGCCAGCAGCTTGTTTCCCAGGGAAGATCGGGAGCTGTTTTTT
CASSLFPREDRELFF
>TRBJ1-2|NA|TRBD1|TRBV5-6
TGTGCCAGCAGCGAGAGAAACAGGGGACCCCTCTATGGCTACACCTTC
CASSERNRGPLYGYTF
>TRBJ1-1|NA|NA|TRBV5-6
TGTGCCAGCAGCTTAGAGGACGGAGGGGAAGCTTTCTTT
CASSLEDGGEAFF
>TRBJ1-2|NA|NA|TRBV11-2
TGTGCCAGCAGCTTAGACGGGCCTCGAGGGAGAGGCTACACCTTC
CASSLDGPRGRGYTF
>TRBJ2-7|once|TRBD1|TRBV11-2
TGTGCCAGCAGCCCGACAGGGTCCCACGAGCAGTACTTC
CASSPTGSHEQYF
>TRBJ2-7|NA|TRBD1|TRBV11-2
TGTGCCAGCAGCCCAGGGACAGGCTACGAGCAGTACTTC
CASSPGTGYEQYF
>TRBJ2-7|NA|TRBD2|TRBV28
TGTGCCAGCAGTTTACTCCGACAGGGGTTTTCTAGCGGGAGAACTCGGGAGCAGTACTTC
CASSLLRQGFSSGRTREQYF
>TRBJ1-3|NA|NA|TRBV11-2
TGTGCCAGCCGTGGCTTGACGGCTAGCTCTGGAAACACCATATATTTT
CASRGLTASSGNTIYF
>TRBJ1-1|NA|TRBD1|TRBV7-2
TGTGCCAGCAGCCTTCTTCAGGGGGAGGTCACTGAAGCTTTCTTT
CASSLLQGEVTEAFF
>TRBJ1-1|NA|NA|TRBV12-5
TGTGCTAGTGGCCTTGTCACTGAAGCTTTCTTT
CASGLVTEAFF
>TRBJ1-2|NA|NA|TRBV29-1
TGCAGCGTGGTGACAGCTACCTATGGCTACACCTTC
CSVVTATYGYTF
>TRBJ2-3|NA|TRBD1|TRBV6-5
TGTGCCAGCAGTTCAATCAACAGGGGGCAGGCAGATACGCAGTATTTT
CASSSINRGQADTQYF